These T cell receptor beta chains were read from a single sample in a study of shared clonotypes between healthy human individuals. Assay: immunoSEQ multiplex PCR; the TCRdb copy retains only in-frame clones and omits some. The profile shows about 1.5 million clones, nearly 99% of them singletons. Sequencing used naive CD4+ T cells sorted from blood. The receptor source for this set is a man aged 25-40 years in good health. The CDR3 runs from the conserved cysteine through the conserved F or W. D genes are given only for firm matches. The listing skips clone size in some rows; elsewhere it reads once, few, many or a size class.

TRBJ2-3 - - TRBV9 CASSSGRTDTQYF TGTGCCAGCAGCTCCGGGCGGACAGATACGCAGTATTTT
TRBJ2-5 - - TRBV4-1 CASSHPGDLTQYF TGCGCCAGCAGCCATCCCGGGGACCTGACCCAGTACTTC
TRBJ2-3 - - TRBV5-4 CASSAGGRTLGSTDTQYF TGTGCCAGCAGCGCGGGTGGCCGGACACTGGGCAGCACAGATACGCAGTATTTT
TRBJ1-5 once - TRBV5-1 CASRPATGSNQPQHF TGCGCCAGCAGACCAGCGACAGGTAGCAATCAGCCCCAGCATTTT
TRBJ2-5 - TRBD2 TRBV10-3 CAISEASGRETQYF TGTGCCATCAGTGAGGCTAGCGGGAGAGAGACCCAGTACTTC
TRBJ2-2 - TRBD2 TRBV5-4 CASSLELAGISTGELFF TGTGCCAGCAGCTTGGAACTAGCGGGCATATCCACCGGGGAGCTGTTTTTT
TRBJ2-7 - TRBD2 TRBV10-3 CAISLADIAEQYF TGTGCCATCAGCCTAGCGGATATTGCGGAGCAGTACTTC
TRBJ2-5 - TRBD2 TRBV10-3 CAISESWTSETQYF TGTGCCATCAGTGAGTCGTGGACTAGCGAGACCCAGTACTTC
TRBJ1-4 - - TRBV14 CASSRWENEKLFF TGTGCCAGCAGCCGGTGGGAGAATGAAAAACTGTTTTTT
TRBJ2-7 - TRBD1 TRBV7-6 CASSLAHSRGIDHPYEQYF TGTGCCAGCAGCTTAGCGCATTCCAGGGGGATCGACCACCCTTACGAGCAGTACTTC
TRBJ1-5 - - TRBV30 CAWSVRGGGNQPQHF TGTGCCTGGAGTGTTAGAGGGGGGGGCAATCAGCCCCAGCATTTT
TRBJ2-3 - TRBD2 TRBV2 CASSDLILAGAGVDTQYF TGTGCCAGCAGTGATCTTATCCTAGCGGGAGCGGGTGTAGATACGCAGTATTTT
TRBJ2-2 - TRBD2 TRBV5-1 CASSLIGLADANTGELFF TGCGCCAGCAGCTTGATCGGACTAGCAGACGCGAACACCGGGGAGCTGTTTTTT
TRBJ1-5 - - TRBV11-2 CASSLGLMGPQHF TGTGCCAGCAGCTTAGGTCTCATGGGGCCCCAGCATTTT
TRBJ2-5 - - TRBV5-1 CASSSLYQETQYF TGCGCCAGCAGCTCACTGTACCAAGAGACCCAGTACTTC
TRBJ1-4 - TRBD1 TRBV7-9 CATQNRGRVREKLFF TGTGCCACTCAGAACAGGGGAAGAGTGAGGGAAAAACTGTTTTTT
TRBJ1-3 - - TRBV5-1 CASSPLGQGAGNTIYF TGCGCCAGCAGCCCCCTCGGCCAGGGAGCTGGAAACACCATATATTTT
TRBJ2-3 once TRBD2 TRBV9 CASSRREGGPRPQYF TGTGCCAGCAGCCGACGGGAGGGCGGCCCTCGCCCGCAGTATTTT
TRBJ2-5 - - TRBV15 CATSQIWETQYF TGTGCCACCAGCCAGATATGGGAGACCCAGTACTTC
TRBJ2-7 - - TRBV10-3 CAISWASLHEQYF TGTGCCATCAGCTGGGCAAGCCTCCACGAGCAGTACTTC
TRBJ1-1 once - TRBV9 CASSVVSSVMNTEAFF TGTGCCAGCAGCGTAGTGTCCAGCGTTATGAACACTGAAGCTTTCTTT
TRBJ2-1 - TRBD2 TRBV27 CASSSPSAGVGYNEQFF TGTGCCAGCAGTTCCCCTTCAGCGGGAGTGGGCTACAATGAGCAGTTCTTC
TRBJ2-7 - - TRBV19 CASAPFFSTLGSHEQYF TGTGCCAGTGCTCCGTTTTTTAGTACTTTGGGTTCGCACGAGCAGTACTTC
TRBJ2-1 - - TRBV5-1 CASSLVVSSSYNEQFF TGCGCCAGCAGCTTGGTAGTTTCGAGCTCCTACAATGAGCAGTTCTTC
TRBJ1-5 - TRBD1 TRBV18 CASSPRDRGHNQPQHF TGTGCCAGCTCACCAAGAGACAGGGGGCACAATCAGCCCCAGCATTTT
TRBJ1-4 - TRBD1 TRBV7-9 CASSWGQSNEKLFF TGTGCCAGCAGCTGGGGACAGAGCAATGAAAAACTGTTTTTT
TRBJ2-2 - - TRBV19 CASSRQGLANTGELFF TGTGCCAGTAGTAGACAGGGACTAGCGAACACCGGGGAGCTGTTTTTT
TRBJ2-1 - TRBD2 TRBV11-3 CASSLELAGVNEQFF TGTGCCAGCAGCTTAGAACTAGCGGGAGTCAATGAGCAGTTCTTC
TRBJ1-1 - - TRBV28 CASSSPGSEAFF TGTGCCAGCAGTTCCCCCGGCAGTGAAGCTTTCTTT
TRBJ2-5 - TRBD1 TRBV25-1 CASSGRGTGETQYF TGTGCCAGCAGTGGCAGGGGGACGGGAGAGACCCAGTACTTC
TRBJ2-1 - TRBD2 TRBV5-1 CASSLALADYNEQFF TGCGCCAGCAGCTTGGCCCTAGCGGACTACAATGAGCAGTTCTTC
TRBJ2-7 - - TRBV19 CASSIDLGGSYEQYF TGTGCCAGTAGTATAGATCTTGGGGGATCCTACGAGCAGTACTTC
TRBJ1-5 - - TRBV18 CASSPLSVSNQPQHF TGTGCCAGCTCACCACTTTCGGTGAGCAATCAGCCCCAGCATTTT
TRBJ2-3 once - TRBV11-3 CASSLSPSTDTQYF TGTGCCAGCAGCTTATCACCTAGCACAGATACGCAGTATTTT
TRBJ2-5 - - TRBV11-2 CASSPGDRQRETQYF TGTGCCAGCAGCCCGGGGGACCGCCAGCGGGAGACCCAGTACTTC
TRBJ2-6 - - TRBV6-1 CAFRRANVLTF TGTGCCTTTAGGCGGGCCAACGTCCTGACTTTC
TRBJ2-7 - - TRBV5-6 CASSLEGSGTYEQYF TGTGCCAGCAGCTTGGAGGGTAGCGGCACCTACGAGCAGTACTTC
TRBJ2-3 - TRBD1 TRBV18 CASSPPGQGPSDTQYF TGTGCCAGCTCACCTCCGGGACAGGGTCCCTCAGATACGCAGTATTTT
TRBJ1-5 - - TRBV6-6 CASTDPNQPQHF TGTGCCAGCACCGACCCTAATCAGCCCCAGCATTTT
TRBJ2-1 - - TRBV7-2 CASSYSGASYNEQFF TGTGCCAGCAGCTACAGCGGAGCGTCCTACAATGAGCAGTTCTTC
TRBJ2-7 - - TRBV6-5 CASSYSWLAGGYEQYF TGTGCCAGCAGTTACTCGTGGCTCGCTGGGGGCTACGAGCAGTACTTC
TRBJ1-2 - - TRBV4-1 CASSQVLASYGYTF TGCGCCAGCAGCCAAGTCTTGGCTAGCTATGGCTACACCTTC
TRBJ2-7 - - TRBV2 CASSPLDTIYEQYF TGTGCCAGCAGTCCCCTGGACACCATCTACGAGCAGTACTTC
TRBJ2-5 - TRBD2 TRBV20-1 CSGMGGETQYF TGCAGTGGCATGGGGGGGGAGACCCAGTACTTC
TRBJ2-1 - - TRBV10-2 CASIPGDSYNEQFF TGCGCCAGCATCCCCGGGGACTCCTACAATGAGCAGTTCTTC
TRBJ2-2 - TRBD1 TRBV6-9 CASTQRQGASGELFF TGTGCCAGCACCCAACGACAGGGGGCCTCCGGGGAGCTGTTTTTT
TRBJ2-1 - TRBD2 TRBV7-2 CASRREGSYNEQFF TGTGCCAGCAGGAGGGAGGGCTCCTACAATGAGCAGTTCTTC
TRBJ2-2 - TRBD2 TRBV5-1 CASSFQAGGRSGELFF TGCGCCAGCAGCTTCCAAGCGGGAGGGCGCTCCGGGGAGCTGTTTTTT
TRBJ2-6 - - TRBV5-1 CASSLAGADRAFGANVLTF TGCGCCAGCAGCTTGGCGGGCGCCGACAGAGCTTTTGGGGCCAACGTCCTGACTTTC
TRBJ1-5 - TRBD1 TRBV18 CASSRAGGEQPQHF TGTGCCAGCTCACGGGCAGGGGGCGAGCAGCCCCAGCATTTT
TRBJ1-3 - - TRBV2 CASSERSHSGNTIYF TGTGCCAGCAGTGAAAGGTCACACTCTGGAAACACCATATATTTT
TRBJ2-5 - - TRBV6-1 CASKIWFGAGGTQYF TGTGCCAGCAAGATTTGGTTTGGTGCTGGAGGGACCCAGTACTTC
TRBJ2-7 - TRBD2 TRBV7-6 CASSLGREGSRRHEQYF TGTGCCAGCAGCTTAGGGCGGGAGGGCTCTAGGAGGCACGAGCAGTACTTC
TRBJ2-5 - - TRBV6-6 CASSSPPQGKTQYF TGTGCCAGCAGTTCCCCCCCCCAGGGGAAGACCCAGTACTTC
TRBJ1-2 - - TRBV4-3 CASSQVGRGTIPGYTF TGCGCCAGCAGCCAAGTAGGCCGGGGTACGATCCCTGGCTACACCTTC
TRBJ1-3 - - TRBV25-1 CATGGSSGNTIYF TGTGCCACCGGGGGCAGCTCTGGAAACACCATATATTTT
TRBJ1-1 - - TRBV19 CASLRVDTEAFF TGTGCCAGTCTTCGGGTGGACACTGAAGCTTTCTTT